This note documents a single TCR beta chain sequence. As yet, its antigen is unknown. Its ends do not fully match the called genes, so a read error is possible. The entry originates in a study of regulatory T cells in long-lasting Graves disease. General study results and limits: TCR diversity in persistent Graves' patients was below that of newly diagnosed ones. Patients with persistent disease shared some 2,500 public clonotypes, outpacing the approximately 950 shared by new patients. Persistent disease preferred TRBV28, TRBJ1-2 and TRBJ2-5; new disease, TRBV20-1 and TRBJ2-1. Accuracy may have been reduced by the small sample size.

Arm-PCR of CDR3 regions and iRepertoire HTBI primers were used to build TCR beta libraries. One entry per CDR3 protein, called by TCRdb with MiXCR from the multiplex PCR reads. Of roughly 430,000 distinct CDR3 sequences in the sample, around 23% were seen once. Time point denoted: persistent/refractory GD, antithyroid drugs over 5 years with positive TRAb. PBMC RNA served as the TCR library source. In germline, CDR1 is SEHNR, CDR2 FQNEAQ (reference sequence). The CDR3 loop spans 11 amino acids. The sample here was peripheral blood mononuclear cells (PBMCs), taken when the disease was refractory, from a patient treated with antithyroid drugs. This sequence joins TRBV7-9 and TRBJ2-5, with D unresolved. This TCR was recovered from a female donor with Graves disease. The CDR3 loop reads CAGSLTETQYF. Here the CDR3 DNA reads TGTGCCGGCAGCTTAACGGAGACCCAGTACTTC.